This TCR beta chain emerged from a study of CD8+ T cells in alopecia areata. Study in general: Each day, treated patients took oral tofacitinib twice, at 5 to 10 mg per dose.

Regarding this clone: Its antigen is not known.

TCR sequencing used cDNA made by reverse transcription of extracted RNA. Clones were read by immunoSEQ multiplex PCR, and TCRdb kept only the in-frame ones, dropping some. The sample carries some 200,000 clones, around two fifths recorded once. Study results and limitations: Clonality exceeded that of normal scalp in lesional scalp, most notably in alopecia totalis/universalis. Sequencing of scalp tissue also captures the resident alphabeta T cells of normal skin.

This sample's treatment: oral pan-JAK inhibitor, 5-10 mg twice daily. Sequences were derived from CD4+ T cells sorted from blood, sampled around week 36, from a patient treated with tofacitinib. This sequence was found in a human donor with alopecia areata.

In nucleotides, the CDR3 is TGTGCCAGCAAAGACTATTACGAGCAGTACTTC. Protein product: CASKDYYEQYF. This rearrangement joins TRBV6-5 to TRBJ2-7; D might be TRBD2 (5 bases). This CDR3 comprises 11 residues. Per germline, CDR1 MNHEY and CDR2 SVGAGI. Trimming shortened V by 7 bases and J by 4 bases, and 8 bases separated the two germline ends.